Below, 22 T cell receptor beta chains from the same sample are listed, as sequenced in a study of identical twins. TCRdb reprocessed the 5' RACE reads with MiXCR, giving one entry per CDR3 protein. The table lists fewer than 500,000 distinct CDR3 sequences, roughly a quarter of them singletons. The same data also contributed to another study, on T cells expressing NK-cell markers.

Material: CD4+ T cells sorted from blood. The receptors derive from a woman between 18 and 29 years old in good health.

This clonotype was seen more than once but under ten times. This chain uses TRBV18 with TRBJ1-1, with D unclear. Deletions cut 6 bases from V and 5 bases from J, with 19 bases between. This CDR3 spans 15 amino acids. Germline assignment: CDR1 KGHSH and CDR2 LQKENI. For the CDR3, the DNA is TGTGCCAGCTCCCTAAAGGTCTCTTCCGGGACTGAAGCTTTCTTT. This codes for CASSLKVSSGTEAFF. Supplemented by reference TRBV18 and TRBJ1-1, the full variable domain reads NAGVMQNPRHLVRRRGQEARLRCSPMKGHSHVYWYRQLPEEGLKFMVYLQKENIIDESGMPKERFSAEFPKEGPSILRIQQVVRGDSAAYFCASSLKVSSGTEAFFGQGTRLTVV.

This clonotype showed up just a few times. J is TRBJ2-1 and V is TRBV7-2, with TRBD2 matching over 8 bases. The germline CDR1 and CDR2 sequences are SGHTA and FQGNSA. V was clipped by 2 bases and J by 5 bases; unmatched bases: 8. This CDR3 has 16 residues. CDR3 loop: CASSLLTAGANNEQFF. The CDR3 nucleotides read TGTGCCAGCAGCTTATTGACAGCGGGAGCGAACAATGAGCAGTTCTTC.

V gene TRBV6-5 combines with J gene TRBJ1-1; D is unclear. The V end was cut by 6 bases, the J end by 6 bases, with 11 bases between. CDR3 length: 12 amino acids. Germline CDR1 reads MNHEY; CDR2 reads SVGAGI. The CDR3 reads CASSARDSEAFF. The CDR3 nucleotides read TGTGCCAGCAGCGCGAGGGATTCTGAAGCTTTCTTT.

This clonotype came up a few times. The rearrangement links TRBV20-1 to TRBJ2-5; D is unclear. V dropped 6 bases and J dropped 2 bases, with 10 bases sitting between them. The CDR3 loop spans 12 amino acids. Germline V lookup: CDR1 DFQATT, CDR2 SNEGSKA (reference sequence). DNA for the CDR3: TGCAGTGCCCGCAGGTCTCAAGAGACCCAGTACTTC. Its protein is CSARRSQETQYF.

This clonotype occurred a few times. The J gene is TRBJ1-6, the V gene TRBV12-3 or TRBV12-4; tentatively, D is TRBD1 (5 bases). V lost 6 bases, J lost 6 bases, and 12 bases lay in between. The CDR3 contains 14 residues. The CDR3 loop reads CASRPGRRNSPLHF. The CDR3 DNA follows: TGTGCCAGCAGACCGGGACGGCGTAATTCACCCCTCCACTTT.

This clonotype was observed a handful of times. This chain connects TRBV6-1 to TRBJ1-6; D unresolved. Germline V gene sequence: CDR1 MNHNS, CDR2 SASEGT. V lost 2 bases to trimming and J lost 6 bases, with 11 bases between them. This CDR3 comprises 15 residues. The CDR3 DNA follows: TGTGCCAGCAGTGAAAGTTGGGGAGGTAATTCACCCCTCCACTTT. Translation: CASSESWGGNSPLHF.

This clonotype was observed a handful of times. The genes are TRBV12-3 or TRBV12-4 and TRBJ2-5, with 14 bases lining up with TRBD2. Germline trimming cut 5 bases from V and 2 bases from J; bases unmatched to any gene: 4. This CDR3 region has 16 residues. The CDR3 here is CASSLRLAGGQETQYF. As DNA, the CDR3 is TGTGCCAGCAGTCTTAGACTAGCGGGGGGGCAAGAGACCCAGTACTTC.

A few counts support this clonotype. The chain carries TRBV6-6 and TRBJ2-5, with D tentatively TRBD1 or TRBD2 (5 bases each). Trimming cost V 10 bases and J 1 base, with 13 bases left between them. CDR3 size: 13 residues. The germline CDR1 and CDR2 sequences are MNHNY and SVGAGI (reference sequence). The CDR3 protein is CAISRDPQETQYF. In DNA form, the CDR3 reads TGTGCCATCTCCCGGGACCCCCAAGAGACCCAGTACTTC.

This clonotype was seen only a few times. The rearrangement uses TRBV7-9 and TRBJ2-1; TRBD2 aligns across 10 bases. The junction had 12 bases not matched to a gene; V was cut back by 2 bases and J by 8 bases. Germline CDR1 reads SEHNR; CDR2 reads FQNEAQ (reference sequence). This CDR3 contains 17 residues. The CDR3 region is CASSLTITSGEADEQFF. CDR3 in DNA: TGTGCCAGCAGCTTAACAATAACTAGCGGGGAGGCCGATGAGCAGTTCTTC.

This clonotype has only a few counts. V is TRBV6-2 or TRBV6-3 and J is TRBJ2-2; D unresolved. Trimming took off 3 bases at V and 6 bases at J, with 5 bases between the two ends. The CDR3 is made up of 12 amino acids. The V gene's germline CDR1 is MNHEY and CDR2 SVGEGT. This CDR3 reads CASSYGPGELFF. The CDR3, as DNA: TGTGCCAGCAGTTATGGGCCCGGGGAGCTGTTTTTT.

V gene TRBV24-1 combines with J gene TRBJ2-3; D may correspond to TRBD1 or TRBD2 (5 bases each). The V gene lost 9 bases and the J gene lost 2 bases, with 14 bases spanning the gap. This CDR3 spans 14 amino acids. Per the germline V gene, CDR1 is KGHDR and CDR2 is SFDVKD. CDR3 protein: CATGSREDTDTQYF. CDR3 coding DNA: TGTGCCACCGGGAGCAGGGAAGACACAGATACGCAGTATTTT.

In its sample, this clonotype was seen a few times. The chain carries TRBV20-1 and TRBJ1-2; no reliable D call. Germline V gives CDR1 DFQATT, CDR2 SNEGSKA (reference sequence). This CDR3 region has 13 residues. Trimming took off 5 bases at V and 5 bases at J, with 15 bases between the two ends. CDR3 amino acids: CSAYNTFGYGYTF. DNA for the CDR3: TGCAGTGCTTATAACACCTTTGGGTATGGCTACACCTTC.

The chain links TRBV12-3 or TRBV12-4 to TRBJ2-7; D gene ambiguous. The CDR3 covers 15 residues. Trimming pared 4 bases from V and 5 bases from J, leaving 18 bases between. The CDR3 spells CASSSGLHQSHEQYF. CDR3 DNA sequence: TGTGCCAGCAGTTCTGGGCTCCACCAGTCCCACGAGCAGTACTTC.

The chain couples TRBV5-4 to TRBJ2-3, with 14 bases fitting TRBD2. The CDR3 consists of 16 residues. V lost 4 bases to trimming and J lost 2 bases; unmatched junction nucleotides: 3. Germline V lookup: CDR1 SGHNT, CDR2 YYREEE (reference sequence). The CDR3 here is CASSMGLAGDTDTQYF. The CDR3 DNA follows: TGTGCCAGCAGCATGGGACTAGCGGGAGACACAGATACGCAGTATTTT.

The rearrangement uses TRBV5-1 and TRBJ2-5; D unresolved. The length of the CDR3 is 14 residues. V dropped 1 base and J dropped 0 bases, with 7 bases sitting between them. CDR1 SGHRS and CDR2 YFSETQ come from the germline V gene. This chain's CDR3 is CASSLLQYQETQYF. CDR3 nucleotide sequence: TGCGCCAGCAGCTTGCTGCAATACCAAGAGACCCAGTACTTC.

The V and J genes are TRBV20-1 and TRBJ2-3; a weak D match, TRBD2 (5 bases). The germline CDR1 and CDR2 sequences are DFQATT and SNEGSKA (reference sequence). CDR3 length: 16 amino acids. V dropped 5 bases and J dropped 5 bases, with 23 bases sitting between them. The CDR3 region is CSAPRESGLGRDTQYF. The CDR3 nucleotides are TGCAGTGCTCCGCGTGAAAGCGGCCTTGGGAGAGATACGCAGTATTTT.

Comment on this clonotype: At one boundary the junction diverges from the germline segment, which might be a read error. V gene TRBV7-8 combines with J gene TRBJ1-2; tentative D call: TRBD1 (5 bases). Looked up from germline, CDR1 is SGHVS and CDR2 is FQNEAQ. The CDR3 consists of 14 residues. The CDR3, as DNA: TGTGCCAGCACCCTTGAGGAGGGGCGAGGTCAGGCGTACTTC. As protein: CASTLEEGRGQAYF.

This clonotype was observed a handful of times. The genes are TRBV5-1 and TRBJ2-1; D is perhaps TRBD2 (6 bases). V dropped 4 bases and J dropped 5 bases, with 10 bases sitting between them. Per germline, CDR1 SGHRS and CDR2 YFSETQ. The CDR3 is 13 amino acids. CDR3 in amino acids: CASSGDSNNEQFF. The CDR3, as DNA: TGCGCCAGCAGCGGGGACTCTAACAATGAGCAGTTCTTC.

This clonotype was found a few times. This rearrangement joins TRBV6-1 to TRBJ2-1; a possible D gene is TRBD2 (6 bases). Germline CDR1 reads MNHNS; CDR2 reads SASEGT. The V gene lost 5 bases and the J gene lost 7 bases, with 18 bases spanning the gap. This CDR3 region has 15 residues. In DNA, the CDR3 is TGTGCCAGCAGTCTGCGGGATCGGATCCCGAATGAGCAGTTCTTC. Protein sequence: CASSLRDRIPNEQFF.

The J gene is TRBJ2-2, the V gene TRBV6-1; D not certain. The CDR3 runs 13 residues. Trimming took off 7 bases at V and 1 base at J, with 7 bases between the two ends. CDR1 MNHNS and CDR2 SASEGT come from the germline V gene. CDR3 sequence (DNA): TGTGCCAGCAAGAGAGAGAACACCGGGGAGCTGTTTTTT. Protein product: CASKRENTGELFF.

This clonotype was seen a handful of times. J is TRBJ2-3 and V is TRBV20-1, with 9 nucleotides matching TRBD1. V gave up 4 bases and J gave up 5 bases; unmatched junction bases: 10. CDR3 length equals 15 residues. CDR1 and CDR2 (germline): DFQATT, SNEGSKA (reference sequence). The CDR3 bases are TGCAGTGCTAAAAACGCCGGGACAGGGATAGATACGCAGTATTTT. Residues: CSAKNAGTGIDTQYF.

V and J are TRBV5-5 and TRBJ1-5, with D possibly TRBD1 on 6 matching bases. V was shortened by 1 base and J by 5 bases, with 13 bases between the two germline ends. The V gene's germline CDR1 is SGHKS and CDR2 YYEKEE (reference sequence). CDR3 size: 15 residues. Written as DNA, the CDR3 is TGTGCCAGCAGCTTGATCACGGGGGCCTATCAGCCCCAGCATTTT. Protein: CASSLITGAYQPQHF.